This T cell receptor (beta chain) was found in a study of early T cells in non-severe SARS-CoV-2 infection. Study information: The authors sequenced bulk RNA from unsorted whole blood, leaving chains unpaired.

Germline-derived CDR1 and CDR2 are SEHNR and FQNEAQ (reference sequence). The CDR3 covers 13 residues. Between the trimmed V and J ends, which lost 3 bases and 1 base, there was a span of 6 bases. This clonotype was seen at least ten times. The protocol attached unique molecular identifiers to individual cDNA molecules. TCRdb used MiXCR to reprocess the 5' RACE reads, holding one entry per CDR3 protein. The sample yields over 55,000 distinct CDR3 sequences, roughly 12% seen once. The TCR was taken from an adult who was a healthcare worker with PCR-confirmed SARS-CoV-2 infection or an uninfected control (not recorded which). Sequencing was done on a sample of whole blood. The J gene is TRBJ1-2, the V gene TRBV7-9, with D unresolved. Written as DNA, the CDR3 is TGTGCCAGCAGCTTGGGAGTTAACTATGGCTACACCTTC. Residues: CASSLGVNYGYTF.